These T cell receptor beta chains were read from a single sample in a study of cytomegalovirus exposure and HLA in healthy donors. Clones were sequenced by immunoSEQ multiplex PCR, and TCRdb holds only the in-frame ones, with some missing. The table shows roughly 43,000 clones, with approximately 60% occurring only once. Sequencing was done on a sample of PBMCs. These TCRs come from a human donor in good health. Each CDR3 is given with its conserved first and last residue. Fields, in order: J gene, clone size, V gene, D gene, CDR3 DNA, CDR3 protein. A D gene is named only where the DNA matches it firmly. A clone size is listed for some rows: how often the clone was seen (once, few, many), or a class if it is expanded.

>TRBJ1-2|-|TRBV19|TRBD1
TGTGCCAGTAGTGCTTGGACAGGACGCTATGGCTACACCTTC
CASSAWTGRYGYTF
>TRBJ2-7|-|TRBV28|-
TGTGCCAGCAGCCAGGGACTCCTTCCCTACGAGCAGTACTTC
CASSQGLLPYEQYF
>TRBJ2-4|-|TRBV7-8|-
TGTGCCAGCAGCCACTCCGGGATAGGCCTTAACATTCAGTACTTC
CASSHSGIGLNIQYF
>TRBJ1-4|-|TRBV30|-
TGTGCCTGGAGGTACCGGGGGGCGCATGATAATGAAAAACTGTTTTTT
CAWRYRGAHDNEKLFF
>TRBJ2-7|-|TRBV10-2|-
TGCGCCAGCAGGCCGGGAATCTCCTACGAGCAGTACTTC
CASRPGISYEQYF
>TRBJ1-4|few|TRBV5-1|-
TGCGCCAGCAGCCCCAGGTTGTCTAATGAAAAACTGTTTTTT
CASSPRLSNEKLFF
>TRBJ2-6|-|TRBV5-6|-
TGTGCCAGCAGCTTGGCAGGTGGGGCCAACGTCCTGACTTTC
CASSLAGGANVLTF
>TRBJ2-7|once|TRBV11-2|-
TGTGCCAGCAGCGTAGGGTTCCAGGCCGTTGATAACGAGCAGTACTTC
CASSVGFQAVDNEQYF
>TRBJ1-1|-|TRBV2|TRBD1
TGTGCCAGCAGGACAGACTGGGACAGGGTTGAAGCTTTCTTT
CASRTDWDRVEAFF
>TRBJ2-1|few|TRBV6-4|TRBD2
TGTGCCAGCAGTGACTCTCGACCCTTGCGGGGGAGATACAATGAGCAGTTCTTC
CASSDSRPLRGRYNEQFF
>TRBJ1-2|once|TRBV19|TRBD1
TGTGCCAGTAGTATCGAGAACAGGGGTGCGGCTGGCTACACCTTC
CASSIENRGAAGYTF
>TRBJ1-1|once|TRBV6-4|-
TGTGCCAGCAGTGAGAACCGACAGGATCGGTACACTGAAGCTTTCTTT
CASSENRQDRYTEAFF
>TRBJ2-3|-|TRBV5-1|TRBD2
TGCGCCAGCAGCCCGCCTGCGGGGGGTCCCACAGATACGCAGTATTTT
CASSPPAGGPTDTQYF
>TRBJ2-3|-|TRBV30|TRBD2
TGTGCCTGGAGTGTTGGTAGCGGGGTGGCAGATACGCAGTATTTT
CAWSVGSGVADTQYF
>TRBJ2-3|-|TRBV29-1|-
TGCAGCGCCACAGGGGGGGGCACAGATACGCAGTATTTT
CSATGGGTDTQYF
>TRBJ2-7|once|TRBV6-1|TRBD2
TGTGCCAGCAGTGGGAGGGGACTAGCGGGGGTATGGCACGAGCAGTACTTC
CASSGRGLAGVWHEQYF
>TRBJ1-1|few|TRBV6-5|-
TGTGCCAGCCTCAGGGGAGCGGGGACTGAAGCTTTCTTT
CASLRGAGTEAFF
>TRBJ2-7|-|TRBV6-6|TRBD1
TGTGCCAGCAGTACCACAGGGGGCTACGAGCAGTACTTC
CASSTTGGYEQYF
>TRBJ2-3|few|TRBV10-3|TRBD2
TGTGCCATCAGTGGGAGAGCGGGACTAGCGGTTCTCACAGATACGCAGTATTTT
CAISGRAGLAVLTDTQYF
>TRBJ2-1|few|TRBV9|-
TGTGCCAGCAGCCTGCAGGGGATCTCCTACAATGAGCAGTTCTTC
CASSLQGISYNEQFF
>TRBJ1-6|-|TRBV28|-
TGTGCCACCAGGGGCCCGGGGGGGGCACCCCTCCACTTT
CATRGPGGAPLHF
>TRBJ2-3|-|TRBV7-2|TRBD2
TGTGCCAGCAGCTTCGGGGGGGCCAAAGATACGCAGTATTTT
CASSFGGAKDTQYF
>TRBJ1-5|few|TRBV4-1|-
TGCGCCAGCAGCCAAGTTGGCCAGCCCCAGCATTTT
CASSQVGQPQHF
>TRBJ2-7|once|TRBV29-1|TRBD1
TGCAGCGTTGAGCGACAGGGGTACGAGCAGTACTTC
CSVERQGYEQYF
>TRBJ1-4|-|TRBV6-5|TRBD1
TGTGCCAGCAGTTACTACCGACAGGGCGCTAATGAAAAACTGTTTTTT
CASSYYRQGANEKLFF
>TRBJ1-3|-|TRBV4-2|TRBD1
TGTGCCAGCAGCGGGGGACAGTTCTTCTCTGGAAACACCATATATTTT
CASSGGQFFSGNTIYF
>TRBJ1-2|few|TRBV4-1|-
TGCGCCAGCAGCCAAACCCAAACTATCTATGGCTACACCTTC
CASSQTQTIYGYTF
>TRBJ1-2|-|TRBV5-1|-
TGCGCCAGCAGCTTCTCGGAGGGGAACTATGGCTACACCTTC
CASSFSEGNYGYTF
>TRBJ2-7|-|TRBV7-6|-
TGTGCCAGCAGCAACACCGGGTCGAACTCCTACGAGCAGTACTTC
CASSNTGSNSYEQYF
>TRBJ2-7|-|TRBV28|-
TGTGCCAGCAGTTTAGGGGGGTACGAGCAGTACTTC
CASSLGGYEQYF
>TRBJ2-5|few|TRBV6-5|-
TGTGCCAGCAGTGAACAGAGCGAGACCCAGTACTTC
CASSEQSETQYF
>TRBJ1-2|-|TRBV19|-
TGTGCCAGTACCCCAACGCTAAGAATCTATGGCTACACCTTC
CASTPTLRIYGYTF
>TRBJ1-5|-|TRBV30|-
TGTGCCTGGAGGCGACAGGTGGGCAATCAGCCCCAGCATTTT
CAWRRQVGNQPQHF
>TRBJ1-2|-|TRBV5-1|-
TGCGCCAGCAGCTTGCTTGAACAGGGCCTCTATGGCTACACCTTC
CASSLLEQGLYGYTF
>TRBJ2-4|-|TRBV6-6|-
TGTGCCAGCAGTTACCTCCCGGGATCAAAAAACATTCAGTACTTC
CASSYLPGSKNIQYF
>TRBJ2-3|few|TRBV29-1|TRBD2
TGCAGCGTTAAGGGACTAGCGGGGAAGGGTGCAGATACGCAGTATTTT
CSVKGLAGKGADTQYF
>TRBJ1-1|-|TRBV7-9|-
TGTGCCAGCAGCTTAGCCGACAGAGAGAACACTGAAGCTTTCTTT
CASSLADRENTEAFF
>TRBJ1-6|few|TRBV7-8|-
TGTGCCAGCAGCCGGGACATGCCCGGGTATTCACCCCTCCACTTT
CASSRDMPGYSPLHF
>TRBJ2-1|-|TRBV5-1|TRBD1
TGCGCCAGCAGCTTGGCGTCCGGGACAGGGGCACATGAGCAGTTCTTC
CASSLASGTGAHEQFF
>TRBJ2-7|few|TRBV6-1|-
TGTGCCAGCAGTGAACAAGCCTCCTCCTACGAGCAGTACTTC
CASSEQASSYEQYF
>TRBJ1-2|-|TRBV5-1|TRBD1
TGCGCCAGCAGCTTGGATCAGGGGGCCTATGGCTACACCTTC
CASSLDQGAYGYTF
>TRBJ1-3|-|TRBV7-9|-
TGTGCCAGCAGCCAACAGGTTGTCTCTGGAAACACCATATATTTT
CASSQQVVSGNTIYF
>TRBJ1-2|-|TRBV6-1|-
TGTGCCAGCAATCTTCAGGGTCCCTTCTATGGCTACACCTTC
CASNLQGPFYGYTF
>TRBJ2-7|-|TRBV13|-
TGTGCCAGCAGCTTCTACAAGGGAACGGGGTCTTACGAGCAGTACTTC
CASSFYKGTGSYEQYF
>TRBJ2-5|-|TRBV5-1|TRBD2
TGCGCCAGCAGCTTGACTAGCGGCCAAGAGACCCAGTACTTC
CASSLTSGQETQYF
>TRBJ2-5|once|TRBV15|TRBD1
TGTGCCACCTCTCCCGACAGGGGGCGTGAGACCCAGTACTTC
CATSPDRGRETQYF
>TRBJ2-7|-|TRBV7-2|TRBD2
TGTGCCAGCAGCTTACTGGCGACTAGCGGGCGCTACGAGCAGTACTTC
CASSLLATSGRYEQYF
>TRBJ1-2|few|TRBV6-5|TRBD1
TGTGCCAGCAGTTACGGGACAGGGGGCGGGCGGTATGGCTACACCTTC
CASSYGTGGGRYGYTF
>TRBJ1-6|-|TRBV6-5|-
TGTGCCAGCAGTTATTCACAGAGCTCCTATAATTCACCCCTCCACTTT
CASSYSQSSYNSPLHF